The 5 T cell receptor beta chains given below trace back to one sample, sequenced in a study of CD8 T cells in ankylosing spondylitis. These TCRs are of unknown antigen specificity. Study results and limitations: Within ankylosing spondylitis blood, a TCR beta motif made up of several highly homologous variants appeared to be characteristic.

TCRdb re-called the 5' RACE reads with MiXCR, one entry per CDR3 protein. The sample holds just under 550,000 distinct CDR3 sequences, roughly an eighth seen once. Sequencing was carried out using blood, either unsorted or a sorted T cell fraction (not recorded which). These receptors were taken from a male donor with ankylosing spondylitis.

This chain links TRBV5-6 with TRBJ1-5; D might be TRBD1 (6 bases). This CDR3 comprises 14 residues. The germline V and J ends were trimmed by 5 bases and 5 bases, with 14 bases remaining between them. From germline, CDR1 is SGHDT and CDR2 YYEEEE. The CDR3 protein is CASSKTGEDQPQHF. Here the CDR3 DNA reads TGTGCCAGCAGTAAGACAGGAGAGGATCAGCCCCAGCATTTT.

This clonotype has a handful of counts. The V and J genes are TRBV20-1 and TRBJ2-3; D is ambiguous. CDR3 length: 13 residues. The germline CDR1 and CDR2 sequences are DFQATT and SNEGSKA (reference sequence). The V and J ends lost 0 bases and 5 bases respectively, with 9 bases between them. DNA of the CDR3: TGCAGTGCTAGAGAGTCGGCTGTAGATACGCAGTATTTT. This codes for CSARESAVDTQYF.

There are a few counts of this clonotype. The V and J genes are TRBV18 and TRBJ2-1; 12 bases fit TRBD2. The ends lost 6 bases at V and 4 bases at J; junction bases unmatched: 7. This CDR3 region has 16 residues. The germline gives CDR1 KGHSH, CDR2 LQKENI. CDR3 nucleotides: TGTGCCAGCTCCGCCGGACTAGCGGGGATATACAATGAGCAGTTCTTC. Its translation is CASSAGLAGIYNEQFF.

CDR3 DNA sequence: TGTGCCAGCAGCCAAGGAGAGACGCTACCGACCCAGTACTTC. This translates into CASSQGETLPTQYF. V gene TRBV3-1 combines with J gene TRBJ2-5; D remains ambiguous. CDR3 length equals 14 residues. V lost 1 base to trimming and J lost 7 bases, with 13 bases between them. The germline V gene has CDR1 LGHDT and CDR2 YNNKEL (reference sequence).

CDR3 DNA sequence: TGCAGTGCCCTGCGGCGGGAGGGCACAGATACGCAGTATTTT. It translates to CSALRREGTDTQYF. V and J are TRBV20-1 and TRBJ2-3, with 8 bases fitting TRBD2. With V trimmed by 6 bases and J by 1 base, 6 bases remained unmatched. This CDR3 contains 14 residues. Germline V lookup: CDR1 DFQATT, CDR2 SNEGSKA (reference sequence).